The 22 T cell receptor beta chains given below trace back to one sample, sequenced in a study of T cell repertoires in cytomegalovirus infection. One entry per CDR3 protein, called by TCRdb with MiXCR from the reads. Among about 310,000 distinct CDR3 sequences listed, 17% were seen once. The material sequenced was PBMCs. These TCRs come from a human donor in good health (CMV status not recorded). Some clones in this sample may be carry-over from other donors' samples.

This clonotype turned up a few times. The V and J genes are TRBV28 and TRBJ1-6; the match to TRBD1 covers 10 bases. Trimming took 4 bases from V and 7 from J; bases not matched to a gene: 4. The CDR3 has 15 residues. Germline CDR1 MDHEN, CDR2 SYDVKM. CDR3 region: CASSSGTGVNSPLHF. The CDR3 DNA is TGTGCCAGCAGTTCAGGGACAGGGGTGAATTCACCCCTCCACTTT.

In its sample, this clonotype was seen many times. The gene calls are TRBV4-1 and TRBJ1-2; TRBD1 matches 8 bases. With V trimmed by 4 bases and J by 2 bases, 6 bases remained unmatched. CDR3 length: 15 amino acids. Germline V lookup: CDR1 MGHRA, CDR2 YSYEKL. The CDR3 DNA sequence: TGCGCCAGCAGCCCTCGGACAGGGATGAACTATGGCTACACCTTC. Translating gives CASSPRTGMNYGYTF.

The table lists this clonotype with a count of one. The chain has TRBV2 and TRBJ2-3; D is possibly TRBD2 (6 bases). The CDR3 consists of 16 residues. Deletions cut 5 bases from V and 5 bases from J, with 20 bases between. Looked up from germline, CDR1 is SNHLY and CDR2 is FYNNEI. For the CDR3, the DNA is TGTGCCAGCAGTATCCTGGGGGGAAGGCTCCGAGATACGCAGTATTTT. Translating gives CASSILGGRLRDTQYF.

This clonotype was picked up many times. The chain combines TRBV7-6 with TRBJ2-7, with TRBD2 matching 8 bases. The CDR3 covers 15 residues. V lost 3 bases to trimming and J lost 3 bases; unmatched junction nucleotides: 7. Germline loops: CDR1 SGHVS, CDR2 FNYEAQ. The CDR3 coding sequence is TGTGCCAGCAGCTTTCGGGGGGGGACTGACTACGAGCAGTACTTC. Encoded protein: CASSFRGGTDYEQYF.

This clonotype was seen at least ten times. At one end the junction does not follow the germline gene, possibly because of a read error. The chain has TRBV7-7 and TRBJ2-5, with D possibly being TRBD2 (5 bases). This CDR3 is built from 13 residues. Looked up from germline, CDR1 is SSHAT and CDR2 is FNYEAQ (reference sequence). CDR3 in amino acids: CASSPGFQETQYF. In nucleotides, the CDR3 is TGTGCTAGCAGCCCGGGATTCCAAGAGACCCAGTACTTC.

The chain couples TRBV4-2 to TRBJ1-2, with D unclear. The CDR3 sequence is 15 residues long. Per the germline V gene, CDR1 is LGHNA and CDR2 is YNFKEQ. The germline V and J ends were trimmed by 1 base and 8 bases, with 17 bases remaining between them. As DNA, the CDR3 is TGTGCCAGCAGCCAAGGGTCATCATCAAGGGAGGGCTACACCTTC. It encodes CASSQGSSSREGYTF.

This clonotype was seen a few times. The chain carries TRBV18 and TRBJ1-6; D is uncertain. V gave up 4 bases and J gave up 0 bases, with 7 bases separating them. Germline V gene lookup returns CDR1 KGHSH and CDR2 LQKENI. The CDR3 covers 15 residues. CDR3 region: CASSQDRSYNSPLHF. Here the CDR3 DNA reads TGTGCCAGCTCACAGGACCGCTCCTATAATTCACCCCTCCACTTT.

The chain joins TRBV2 to TRBJ2-2; TRBD2 agrees at 7 bases. Losses at the gene ends were 6 bases for V and 1 base for J; bases not matched to a gene: 5. The CDR3 totals 15 residues. Germline V gene lookup returns CDR1 SNHLY and CDR2 FYNNEI. The CDR3 DNA is TGTGCCAGCAGCCCCACTAGCGTGAACACCGGGGAGCTGTTTTTT. Translated: CASSPTSVNTGELFF.

Many counts were recorded for this clonotype. The chain couples TRBV12-3 or TRBV12-4 to TRBJ1-4, with 9 bases that match TRBD1. V shed 3 bases, J shed 7 bases, and the junction held 6 bases outside the gene matches. The CDR3 extends over 15 amino acids. In nucleotides, the CDR3 is TGTGCCAGCAGTTTGGGACAGGGCATAGGTGAAAAACTGTTTTTT. Protein: CASSLGQGIGEKLFF.

This clonotype was detected a few times. V usage is TRBV5-1 and J usage is TRBJ1-3; D gene ambiguous. Germline V lookup: CDR1 SGHRS, CDR2 YFSETQ. V dropped 4 bases and J dropped 4 bases, with 9 bases sitting between them. The CDR3 is 13 amino acids. CDR3 coding DNA: TGCGCCAGCAGCCCGGAGGCAGGAAACACCATATATTTT. This sequence encodes CASSPEAGNTIYF.

This clonotype was counted ten times or more. This chain connects TRBV6-1 to TRBJ2-7, with TRBD1 matching 7 bases. This CDR3 comprises 13 residues. The junction had 10 bases not matched to a gene; V was cut back by 10 bases and J by 4 bases. Germline CDR1 and CDR2: MNHNS and SASEGT. CDR3 DNA sequence: TGTGCCAATACCCGGGACAGCTTATACGAGCAGTACTTC. The encoded protein is CANTRDSLYEQYF.

This clonotype was detected a few times. This chain connects TRBV6-5 to TRBJ1-5; D remains ambiguous. This CDR3 region has 14 residues. V shed 7 bases and J shed 3 bases, with 13 bases lying between them. Germline-derived CDR1 and CDR2 are MNHEY and SVGAGI. CDR3 nucleotides: TGTGCCAGCAAGGTTGACGGAGACAATCAGCCCCAGCATTTT. It codes for CASKVDGDNQPQHF.

Many counts were recorded for this clonotype. This chain connects TRBV7-6 to TRBJ1-1, with TRBD1 identical over 7 bases. The CDR3 is 14 amino acids. The germline V gene has CDR1 SGHVS and CDR2 FNYEAQ. The V segment lost 5 bases and the J segment 5 bases; nucleotides outside the gene matches: 8. DNA of the CDR3: TGTGCCAGCAGCCCGACAGGGAGCGGGACTGAAGCTTTCTTT. It is translated as CASSPTGSGTEAFF.

This clonotype was found many times. Here the CDR3 reads CASSEAGTKNIQYF. The CDR3 nucleotides are TGTGCCAGCAGTGAAGCCGGGACAAAAAACATTCAGTACTTC. The chain recombines TRBV6-1 with TRBJ2-4; possibly TRBD1 for D (6 bases). V lost 0 bases, J lost 4 bases, and 7 bases lay in between. The germline gives CDR1 MNHNS, CDR2 SASEGT. The length of the CDR3 is 14 residues.

The chain is built from TRBV29-1 and TRBJ2-5; TRBD2 aligns across 8 bases. Germline lookup yields CDR1 SQVTM and CDR2 ANQGSEA. The CDR3 consists of 13 residues. V dropped 6 bases and J dropped 2; count of bases not matched to a gene: 5. Here the CDR3 reads CSVVAGRQETQYF. DNA of the CDR3: TGCAGCGTCGTAGCGGGGCGGCAAGAGACCCAGTACTTC.

Only a few counts were recorded for this clonotype. The V and J genes are TRBV28 and TRBJ2-1; a weak D match, TRBD1 (7 bases). The V end lost 3 bases, the J end lost 3 bases, and 18 bases lay between the germline ends. The CDR3 runs to 17 residues. CDR1 and CDR2 (germline): MDHEN, SYDVKM. CDR3 nucleotide sequence: TGTGCCAGCAGTTTGGCCCGGGCAGGGGGAGGCTACAATGAGCAGTTCTTC. As protein: CASSLARAGGGYNEQFF.

This rearrangement joins TRBV6-5 to TRBJ2-2; 8 nucleotides match TRBD2. CDR3 length: 20 residues. CDR1 MNHEY and CDR2 SVGAGI come from the germline V gene. V was clipped by 6 bases and J by 2 bases; unmatched bases: 20. CDR3 loop: CASSLYAVGGGPTNTGELFF. CDR3 DNA: TGTGCCAGCAGCCTCTACGCGGTGGGCGGGGGGCCGACCAACACCGGGGAGCTGTTTTTT.

This clonotype was seen ten or more times. V is TRBV28 and J is TRBJ2-2; 9 nucleotides align to TRBD1. Germline V gene data show CDR1 as MDHEN and CDR2 as SYDVKM. Losses at the gene ends were 7 bases for V and 4 bases for J; bases not matched to a gene: 7. CDR3 size: 15 residues. DNA of the CDR3: TGTGCCAGCATTTCGGACAGGGGTAGCACCGGGGAGCTGTTTTTT. This codes for CASISDRGSTGELFF.

The sample holds a few counts of this clonotype. The chain combines TRBV2 with TRBJ2-2; a weak D match, TRBD1 (6 bases). Germline V gene data show CDR1 as SNHLY and CDR2 as FYNNEI. Trimming stripped 7 bases from V and 1 base from J, with 16 bases between. This CDR3 has 16 amino acids. CDR3 coding DNA: TGTGCCAGCAATCTGGCAGGGGCGAGGAACACCGGGGAGCTGTTTTTT. Encoded protein: CASNLAGARNTGELFF. The full variable domain, in which reference TRBV2 and TRBJ2-2 provide the parts outside the CDR3, is EPEVTQTPSHQVTQMGQEVILRCVPISNHLYFYWYRQILGQKVEFLVSFYNNEISEKSEIFDDQFSVERPDGSNFTLKIRSTKLEDSAMYFCASNLAGARNTGELFFGEGSRLTVL.

V and J are TRBV7-9 and TRBJ1-2; D is uncertain. V lost 7 bases and J 4 bases, leaving 13 bases between the germline ends. CDR1 and CDR2 from the germline V gene are SEHNR and FQNEAQ (reference sequence). The CDR3 contains 13 residues. The CDR3 DNA reads TGTGCCAGCACCAGCGCGGACTTCTATGGCTACACCTTC. Amino acid sequence: CASTSADFYGYTF.

V gene TRBV28 combines with J gene TRBJ1-1; D is possibly TRBD1 (5 bases). The CDR3 has 14 residues. V was shortened by 6 bases and J by 2 bases, with 13 bases between the two germline ends. Germline values: CDR1 MDHEN, CDR2 SYDVKM. CDR3 nucleotides: TGTGCCAGCAGCCCCGATGACAGAAACACTGAAGCTTTCTTT. Translation: CASSPDDRNTEAFF. Based on the CDR3 plus reference TRBV28 and TRBJ1-1, the full variable domain is DVKVTQSSRYLVKRTGEKVFLECVQDMDHENMFWYRQDPGLGLRLIYFSYDVKMKEKGDIPEGYSVSREKKERFSLILESASTNQTSMYLCASSPDDRNTEAFFGQGTRLTVV.

Note on this clonotype: At one end, the junction sequence differs from germline, possibly due to a read error. This chain joins TRBV6-6 and TRBJ1-6; 9 nucleotides agree with TRBD1. Looked up from germline, CDR1 is MNHNY and CDR2 is SVGAGI (reference sequence). There are 19 residues in the CDR3. CDR3 residues: CVSSLTSWDRALYNSPLHF. CDR3 sequence (DNA): TGTGTCAGCAGTCTAACTTCGTGGGACAGGGCACTTTATAATTCACCCCTCCACTTT.